This T cell receptor beta chain came from a study of type 1 regulatory T cells. Study as a whole: This in vitro CD4 product, T-allo10, is enriched for Tr1 cells and alloantigen-specific.

Deletions cut 4 bases from V and 13 bases from J, with 12 bases between. Germline CDR1 reads KGHDR; CDR2 reads SFDVKD. There are 12 residues in the CDR3. With regard to this clonotype: Antigen unknown.

TCRdb re-called the reads with MiXCR, one entry per CDR3 protein. The table lists about 68,000 distinct CDR3 sequences, approximately 64% of them singletons. T-allo10 cells from the graft donor were described as anergic, host-alloantigen-specific, and alloantigen-specific suppressors. V usage is TRBV24-1 and J usage is TRBJ2-2; D is undetermined. Sequencing input: cultured T cells, either the whole culture or a sorted T cell fraction (not recorded which). Regarding subset: Tr1-enriched cell product generated in vitro against host alloantigens. The clonotype was recovered from a human donor in good health. CDR3 bases: TGTGCCACCAGTGAGGGCTCTCCGCGGCTGTTTTTT. Protein product: CATSEGSPRLFF.